These 25 T cell receptor beta chains came from one sample sequenced in a study of OX40 agonist ivuxolimab in advanced cancers. Here immunoSEQ multiplex PCR was the method, and the copy in TCRdb shows in-frame clones only, minus some. This sample carries more than 60,000 clones, about 81% of them seen once, and the ten largest clones take 5%. This sample comprised CD4+ or CD8+ T cells sorted from blood, obtained in a trial of the OX40 agonist ivuxolimab. These receptors were collected from an adult with an advanced solid tumor such as melanoma, head and neck, liver or kidney cancer.

This clone has only a few counts. The chain links TRBV19 to TRBJ1-2, with a weak D call TRBD1 (5 bases). Trimming took off 5 bases at V and 3 bases at J, with 10 bases between the two ends. This CDR3 is built from 13 residues. Germline assignment: CDR1 LNHDA and CDR2 SQIVND (reference sequence). This CDR3 reads CASSPRVDYGYTF. Written as DNA, the CDR3 is TGTGCCAGTAGTCCCAGGGTTGACTATGGCTACACCTTC. The full variable domain, with the rest looked up from reference TRBV19 and TRBJ1-2, is DGGITQSPKYLFRKEGQNVTLSCEQNLNHDAMYWYRQDPGQGLRLIYYSQIVNDFQKGDIAEGYSVSREKKESFPLTVTSAQKNPTAFYLCASSPRVDYGYTFGSGTRLTVV.

The CDR3 loop reads CASSFTSGSYEQYF. CDR3 DNA sequence: TGCGCCAGCAGCTTTACTAGCGGGTCCTACGAGCAGTACTTC. The chain uses TRBV5-1 and TRBJ2-7; 9 nucleotides match TRBD2. Germline CDR1 reads SGHRS; CDR2 reads YFSETQ. Germline trimming cut 2 bases from V and 1 base from J; bases unmatched to any gene: 1. CDR3 size: 14 residues. Using reference TRBV5-1 and TRBJ2-7 for the parts outside the CDR3, the full variable domain is KAGVTQTPRYLIKTRGQQVTLSCSPISGHRSVSWYQQTPGQGLQFLFEYFSETQRNKGNFPGRFSGRQFSNSRSEMNVSTLELGDSALYLCASSFTSGSYEQYFGPGTRLTVT.

The rearrangement uses TRBV2 and TRBJ2-5; 12 nucleotides match TRBD2. Germline V gives CDR1 SNHLY, CDR2 FYNNEI. The V gene end was trimmed by 6 bases and the J gene end by 0 bases; junction bases not matched to a gene: 2. This CDR3 has 15 amino acids. In DNA, the CDR3 is TGTGCCAGCAGCCCTAGCGGGGGGGACCAAGAGACCCAGTACTTC. It specifies CASSPSGGDQETQYF.

The chain links TRBV6-1 to TRBJ2-7, with 11 positions matching TRBD2. CDR1 is MNHNS and CDR2 is SASEGT in the germline V gene. This CDR3 spans 17 amino acids. Losses at the gene ends were 3 bases for V and 0 bases for J; bases not matched to a gene: 7. CDR3 protein: CASSDGLAGPSSYEQYF. As DNA, the CDR3 is TGTGCCAGCAGTGACGGACTAGCGGGTCCAAGCTCCTACGAGCAGTACTTC.

The gene calls are TRBV11-3 and TRBJ2-2; D remains ambiguous. V gave up 5 bases and J gave up 6 bases, with 13 bases separating them. CDR1 SGHNT and CDR2 YENEEA come from the germline V gene. CDR3 length: 14 amino acids. In DNA, the CDR3 is TGTGCCAGCAGCCTCTCGGTAGTCTCCGGGGAGCTGTTTTTT. Residues: CASSLSVVSGELFF.

This clone is a singleton in its sample. The chain combines TRBV11-3 with TRBJ2-1; D remains unclear. The CDR3 covers 14 residues. V gave up 1 base and J gave up 3 bases, with 7 bases separating them. Germline V gene data show CDR1 as SGHNT and CDR2 as YENEEA. Here the CDR3 DNA reads TGTGCCAGCAGCTTAGCGTCTGTCTACAATGAGCAGTTCTTC. Translating gives CASSLASVYNEQFF.

As DNA, the CDR3 is TGTGCCTGGAGGAGGGCGATGAACACTGAAGCTTTCTTT. Translating gives CAWRRAMNTEAFF. The chain links TRBV30 to TRBJ1-1; D ambiguous. V was trimmed by 3 bases and J by 0 bases, leaving 8 bases between them. The germline V gene has CDR1 GTSNPN and CDR2 SVGIG (reference sequence). This CDR3 comprises 13 residues.

The rearrangement links TRBV7-8 to TRBJ2-5; perhaps TRBD1 as D (6 bases). Judging by the DNA end, TRBJ2-7 fits better; the J call may be wrong. Germline CDR1 SGHVS, CDR2 FQNEAQ. The CDR3 spans 15 residues. The CDR3 loop reads CASSSSTGTIYEQYF. The CDR3 bases are TGTGCCAGCAGCTCATCGACAGGTACTATCTACGAGCAGTACTTC.

The chain carries TRBV19 and TRBJ2-1, with a possible D match to TRBD1 (6 bases). In germline, CDR1 is LNHDA, CDR2 SQIVND (reference sequence). Trimming shortened V by 8 bases and J by 0 bases, and 14 bases separated the two germline ends. CDR3 length: 15 amino acids. The chain's CDR3 is CASGTQASSYNEQFF. The CDR3 coding sequence is TGTGCCAGTGGGACACAGGCGAGCTCCTACAATGAGCAGTTCTTC.

V usage is TRBV5-1 and J usage is TRBJ1-2, with D perhaps TRBD1 (6 bases). V was cut by 5 bases and J by 5 bases, with 16 bases left in between. Germline lookup yields CDR1 SGHRS and CDR2 YFSETQ. This CDR3 comprises 14 residues. The CDR3 DNA reads TGCGCCAGCAGTAAGAGGTGGACAGATTATGGCTACACCTTC. Translating it yields CASSKRWTDYGYTF.

The chain carries TRBV7-9 and TRBJ1-4; D unresolved. The CDR3 runs 13 residues. CDR1 is SEHNR, CDR2 FQNEAQ, per germline (reference sequence). V was cut by 2 bases and J by 7 bases, with 8 bases left in between. The CDR3 region is CASSLKPPEKLFF. DNA for the CDR3: TGTGCCAGCAGCTTAAAGCCCCCTGAAAAACTGTTTTTT.

This chain connects TRBV19 to TRBJ1-5; D remains unclear. V dropped 5 bases and J dropped 0 bases, with 8 bases sitting between them. Germline V CDR1 and CDR2: LNHDA, SQIVND (reference sequence). CDR3 length: 14 amino acids. The DNA for the CDR3 is TGTGCCAGTAGTGGTCCGGATAGCAATCAGCCCCAGCATTTT. Protein product: CASSGPDSNQPQHF.

The genes are TRBV4-3 and TRBJ2-2; TRBD2 matches at 10 bases. Germline V CDR1 and CDR2: LGHNA, YSLEER. V was clipped by 0 bases and J by 0 bases; unmatched bases: 7. CDR3 length: 19 amino acids. CDR3 in DNA: TGCGCCAGCAGCCAAGATTTGAGCGGGAGGGTTGCGAACACCGGGGAGCTGTTTTTT. Translated, it gives CASSQDLSGRVANTGELFF.

The V and J genes are TRBV5-4 and TRBJ2-3, with no clear D. The length of the CDR3 is 12 residues. CDR1 is SGHNT and CDR2 is YYREEE in the germline V gene (reference sequence). Deletions cut 4 bases from V and 6 bases from J, with 9 bases between. In nucleotides, the CDR3 is TGTGCCAGCAGCCTACAAAGGGATACGCAGTATTTT. Protein: CASSLQRDTQYF.

This chain connects TRBV12-5 to TRBJ2-1; a weak D match, TRBD1 (6 bases). The CDR3 runs to 13 residues. V was cut by 7 bases and J by 5 bases, with 12 bases left in between. CDR1 and CDR2 (germline): LGHNT, FRNRAP. The CDR3 DNA sequence: TGTGCTAGTGTCTGGGGGCTTAACAATGAGCAGTTCTTC. It yields the protein CASVWGLNNEQFF.

This rearrangement joins TRBV6-5 to TRBJ2-2; D possibly corresponds to TRBD2 (6 bases). CDR3 length: 15 amino acids. Germline values: CDR1 MNHEY, CDR2 SVGAGI. V was clipped by 6 bases and J by 5 bases, with 16 bases between them. CDR3 sequence (DNA): TGTGCCAGCAGGTGGGGGACTTCTTTGACCGGGGAGCTGTTTTTT. Amino acids: CASRWGTSLTGELFF.

The CDR3 DNA follows: TGTGCCACCAGCAGAGATTCCGAAGATACGCAGTATTTT. This gives the protein CATSRDSEDTQYF. The rearrangement uses TRBV15 and TRBJ2-3; D gene ambiguous. Trimming left V 0 bases short and J 5 bases short, with 6 bases between. The germline gives CDR1 LNHNV, CDR2 YYDKDF (reference sequence). This CDR3 spans 13 amino acids. Using reference TRBV15 and TRBJ2-3 for the parts outside the CDR3, the full variable domain is DAMVIQNPRYQVTQFGKPVTLSCSQTLNHNVMYWYQQKSSQAPKLLFHYYDKDFNNEADTPDNFQSRRPNTSFCFLDIRSPGLGDTAMYLCATSRDSEDTQYFGPGTRLTVL.

This clone was seen a handful of times. CDR3 region: CASSIIRDSKNIQYF. Here the CDR3 DNA reads TGCGCCAGCAGCATCATCCGGGACAGCAAAAACATTCAGTACTTC. This sequence joins TRBV4-1 and TRBJ2-4, with 7 nucleotides matching TRBD1. V gave up 5 bases and J gave up 3 bases; unmatched junction bases: 7. This CDR3 is 15 amino acids long. CDR1 is MGHRA, CDR2 YSYEKL, per germline.

The chain couples TRBV9 to TRBJ2-3; D assignment may be TRBD1 or TRBD2 (5 bases each). The CDR3 extends over 15 amino acids. The V and J ends lost 2 bases and 6 bases respectively, with 16 bases between them. Germline V lookup: CDR1 SGDLS, CDR2 YYNGEE. The CDR3 loop is CASSVRDDPSDTQYF. The CDR3 DNA is TGTGCCAGCAGCGTTAGGGACGATCCTTCTGATACGCAGTATTTT. The variable domain in full, completed from reference TRBV9 and TRBJ2-3, reads DSGVTQTPKHLITATGQRVTLRCSPRSGDLSVYWYQQSLDQGLQFLIQYYNGEERAKGNILERFSAQQFPDLHSELNLSSLELGDSALYFCASSVRDDPSDTQYFGPGTRLTVL.

This clone was seen more than once but under ten times. This chain links TRBV6-1 with TRBJ1-3; 7 bases agree with TRBD1. From germline, CDR1 is MNHNS and CDR2 SASEGT. The CDR3 covers 14 residues. V was pared by 1 base and J by 4 bases, with 1 base of the junction left unmatched. The CDR3 region has the DNA TGTGCCAGCAGTGAAGTGGACAGGGGAAACACCATATATTTT. This translates into CASSEVDRGNTIYF.

This clone was counted a few times. This chain uses TRBV2 with TRBJ1-1; no clear D gene. The ends were cut back, 5 bases at V and 0 bases at J, with 7 bases in the middle. There are 13 residues in the CDR3. CDR1 and CDR2 (germline): SNHLY, FYNNEI. CDR3: CASSLQLNTEAFF. DNA of the CDR3: TGTGCCAGCAGTCTACAGCTGAACACTGAAGCTTTCTTT.

V is TRBV15 and J is TRBJ1-2; maybe TRBD1 (5 bases). Germline V gene data show CDR1 as LNHNV and CDR2 as YYDKDF (reference sequence). V was pared by 3 bases and J by 6 bases, with 8 bases between. This CDR3 has 12 amino acids. This CDR3 is CATSSSRDGYTF. CDR3 DNA sequence: TGTGCCACCAGCAGTTCCAGGGATGGCTACACCTTC.

The chain combines TRBV29-1 with TRBJ2-3; 7 bases map to TRBD2. The CDR3 is 14 amino acids. J lost 0 bases, V lost 3 bases, and 3 bases had no gene match. CDR1 and CDR2 (germline): SQVTM, ANQGSEA. In DNA form, the CDR3 reads TGCAGCGTTGACGGCGGGAGTAGCACAGATACGCAGTATTTT. Translating gives CSVDGGSSTDTQYF.

This clone was seen just once. The chain joins TRBV5-4 to TRBJ1-2; no clear D. Germline V gene sequence: CDR1 SGHNT, CDR2 YYREEE (reference sequence). V was cut by 4 bases and J by 4 bases, with 32 bases left in between. The CDR3 length is 20 residues. CDR3 sequence: CASSPEISGAIFPRGYGYTF. CDR3 nucleotide sequence: TGTGCCAGCAGCCCGGAAATATCGGGAGCGATCTTCCCCCGCGGCTATGGCTACACCTTC.

As DNA, the CDR3 is TGTGCCAGCACGCTACGGGGGAATGAGCAGTTCTTC. It is translated as CASTLRGNEQFF. The chain carries TRBV5-6 and TRBJ2-1; D possibly corresponds to TRBD2 (6 bases). CDR1 is SGHDT and CDR2 is YYEEEE in the germline V gene. V was trimmed by 6 bases and J by 7 bases, leaving 11 bases between them. The CDR3 is 12 amino acids. Complete variable domain (other parts from reference TRBV5-6 and TRBJ2-1): DAGVTQSPTHLIKTRGQQVTLRCSPKSGHDTVSWYQQALGQGPQFIFQYYEEEERQRGNFPDRFSGHQFPNYSSELNVNALLLGDSALYLCASTLRGNEQFFGPGTRLTVL.